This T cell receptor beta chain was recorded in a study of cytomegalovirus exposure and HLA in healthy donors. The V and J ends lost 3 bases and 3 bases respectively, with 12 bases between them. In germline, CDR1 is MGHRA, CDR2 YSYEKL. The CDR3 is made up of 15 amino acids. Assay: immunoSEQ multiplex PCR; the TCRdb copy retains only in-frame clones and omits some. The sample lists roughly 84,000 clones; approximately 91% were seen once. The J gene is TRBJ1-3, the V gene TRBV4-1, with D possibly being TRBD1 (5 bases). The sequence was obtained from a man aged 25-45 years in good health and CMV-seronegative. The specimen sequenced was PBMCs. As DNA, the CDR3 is TGCGCCAGCAGCCAGGATGACAGTCATGGAAACACCATATATTTT. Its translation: CASSQDDSHGNTIYF.